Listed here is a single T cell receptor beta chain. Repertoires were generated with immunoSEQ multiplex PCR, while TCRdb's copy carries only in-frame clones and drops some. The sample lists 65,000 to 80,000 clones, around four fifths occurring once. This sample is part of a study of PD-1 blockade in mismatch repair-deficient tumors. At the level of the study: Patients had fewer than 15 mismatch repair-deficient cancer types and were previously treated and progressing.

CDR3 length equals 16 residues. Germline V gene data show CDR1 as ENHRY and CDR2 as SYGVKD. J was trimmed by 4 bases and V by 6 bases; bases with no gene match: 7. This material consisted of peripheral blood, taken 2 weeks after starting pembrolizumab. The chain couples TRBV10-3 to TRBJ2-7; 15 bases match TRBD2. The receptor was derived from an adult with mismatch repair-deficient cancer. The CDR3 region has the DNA TGTGCCATCAGCGGAGCCGGGACTAGCGGGAGGTACGAGCAGTACTTC. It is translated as CAISGAGTSGRYEQYF.